The table lists the clone carrying this T cell receptor beta chain with a few counts. These data originate in a study of T-cell memory formation after mild COVID-19. A 5'RACE reaction primed in the constant segment made cDNA libraries of TCR alpha and TCR beta, and these carried sample barcodes and UMIs. From the 5' RACE reads, TCRdb called clonotypes with MiXCR, one entry per CDR3 protein. The sample holds under 650,000 distinct CDR3 sequences, about 20% seen once. The junction had 25 bases not matched to a gene; V was cut back by 6 bases and J by 0 bases. This CDR3 region has 22 residues. Germline lookup yields CDR1 ENHRY and CDR2 SYGVKD.

The clonotype was recovered from an adult woman who had mild COVID-19 (a few samples of this study predate the infection). Cell type and time point are not known. This chain joins TRBV10-3 and TRBJ2-7, with 11 bases lining up with TRBD2. Material for sequencing was PBMCs or a T cell subset sorted from them (not recorded which). The CDR3 sequence is CAISDHAGTGWTSGPFSYEQYF. The CDR3 DNA reads as TGTGCCATCAGCGATCACGCAGGGACAGGGTGGACTAGCGGGCCTTTCTCCTACGAGCAGTACTTC.